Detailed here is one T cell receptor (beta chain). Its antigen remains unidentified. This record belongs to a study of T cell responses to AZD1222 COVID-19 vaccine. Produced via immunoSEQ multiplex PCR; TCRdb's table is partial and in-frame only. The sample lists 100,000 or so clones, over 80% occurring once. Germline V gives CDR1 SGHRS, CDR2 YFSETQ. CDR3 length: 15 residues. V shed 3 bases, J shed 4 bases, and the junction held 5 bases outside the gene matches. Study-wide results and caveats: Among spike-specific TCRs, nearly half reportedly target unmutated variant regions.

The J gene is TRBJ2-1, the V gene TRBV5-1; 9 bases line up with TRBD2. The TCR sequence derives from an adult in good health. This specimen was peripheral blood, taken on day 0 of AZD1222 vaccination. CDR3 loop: CASSSAGGNYNEQFF. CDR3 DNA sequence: TGCGCCAGCAGCTCCGCGGGGGGGAATTACAATGAGCAGTTCTTC.